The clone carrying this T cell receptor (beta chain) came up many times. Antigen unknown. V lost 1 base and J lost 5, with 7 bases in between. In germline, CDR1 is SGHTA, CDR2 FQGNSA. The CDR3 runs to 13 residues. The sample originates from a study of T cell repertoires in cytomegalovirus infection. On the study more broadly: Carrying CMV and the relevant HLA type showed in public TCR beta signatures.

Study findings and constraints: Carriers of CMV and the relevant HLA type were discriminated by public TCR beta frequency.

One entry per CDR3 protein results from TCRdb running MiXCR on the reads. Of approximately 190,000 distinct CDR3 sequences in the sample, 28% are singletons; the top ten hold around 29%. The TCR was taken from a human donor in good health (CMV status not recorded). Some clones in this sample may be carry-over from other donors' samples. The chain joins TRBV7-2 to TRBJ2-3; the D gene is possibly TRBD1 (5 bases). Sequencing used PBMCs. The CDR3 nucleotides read TGTGCCAGCAGCTTAGTAGGGGAAGATACGCAGTATTTT. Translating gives CASSLVGEDTQYF.